This T cell receptor beta chain was documented in a study of T cell changes during pregnancy in multiple sclerosis. Germline CDR1 SGHRS, CDR2 YFSETQ. This CDR3 has 16 amino acids. V shed 4 bases, J shed 0 bases, and the junction held 7 bases outside the gene matches. Libraries were prepared by immunoSEQ multiplex PCR; TCRdb keeps only in-frame clonotypes and omits some of them. This table has approximately 79,000 clones, approximately 92% appearing once. The sequenced sample was peripheral blood, obtained in the second trimester of pregnancy. The receptor was isolated from a female donor in good health, enrolled as a control in a pregnancy study. The chain joins TRBV5-1 to TRBJ1-3; 7 bases line up with TRBD1. CDR3 protein: CASSRDRDSSGNTIYF. The CDR3 DNA reads as TGCGCCAGCAGCCGTGACCGGGACAGCTCTGGAAACACCATATATTTT.